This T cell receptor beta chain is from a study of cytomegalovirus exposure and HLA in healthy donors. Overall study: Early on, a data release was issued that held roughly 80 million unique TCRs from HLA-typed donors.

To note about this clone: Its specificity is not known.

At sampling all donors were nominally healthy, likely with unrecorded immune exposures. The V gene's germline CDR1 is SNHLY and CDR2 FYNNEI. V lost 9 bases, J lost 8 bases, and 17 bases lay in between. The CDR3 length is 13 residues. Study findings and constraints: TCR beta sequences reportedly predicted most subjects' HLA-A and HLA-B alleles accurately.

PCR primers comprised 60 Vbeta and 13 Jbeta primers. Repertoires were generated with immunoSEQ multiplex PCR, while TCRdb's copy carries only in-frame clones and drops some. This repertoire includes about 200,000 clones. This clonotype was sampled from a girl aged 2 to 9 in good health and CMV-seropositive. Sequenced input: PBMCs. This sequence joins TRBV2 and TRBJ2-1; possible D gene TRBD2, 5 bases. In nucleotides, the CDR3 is TGTGCCAGTGCGGCTAGCCCCATCCATGAGCAGTTCTTC. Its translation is CASAASPIHEQFF.